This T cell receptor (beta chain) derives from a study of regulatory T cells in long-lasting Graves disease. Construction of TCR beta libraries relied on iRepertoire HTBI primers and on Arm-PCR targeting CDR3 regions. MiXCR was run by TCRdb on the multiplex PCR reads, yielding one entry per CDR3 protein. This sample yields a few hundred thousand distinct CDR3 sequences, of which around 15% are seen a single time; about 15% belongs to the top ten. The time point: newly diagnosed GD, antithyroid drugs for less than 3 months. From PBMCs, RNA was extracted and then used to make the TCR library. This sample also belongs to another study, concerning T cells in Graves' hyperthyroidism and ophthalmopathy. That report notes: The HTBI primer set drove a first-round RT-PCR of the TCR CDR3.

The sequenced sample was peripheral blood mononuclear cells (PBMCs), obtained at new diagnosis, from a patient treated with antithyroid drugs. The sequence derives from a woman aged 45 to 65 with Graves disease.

This chain's CDR3 is CASSPPTGLTGANVLTF. CDR3 bases: TGTGCCAGCAGCCCCCCGACAGGACTAACTGGGGCCAACGTCCTGACTTTC. The chain carries TRBV3-1 and TRBJ2-6; D might be TRBD1 or TRBD2, each matching 6 bases. V lost 4 bases, J lost 2 bases, and 15 bases lay in between. Looked up from germline, CDR1 is LGHDT and CDR2 is YNNKEL (reference sequence). This CDR3 contains 17 residues.